The present entry profiles one TCR beta chain with its context. No antigen is known for it. The input lacks base qualities; no much larger clone sits a single base away. The sample is drawn from a study of OX40 agonist ivuxolimab in advanced cancers. About the study as a whole: Ivuxolimab, which targeted the costimulatory receptor OX40 (CD134), was an agonistic, fully human IgG2 monoclonal antibody. Intravenous ivuxolimab was administered to patients every 2 weeks at six dose levels: 0.01, 0.1, 0.3, 1.5, 3 and 10 mg/kg. Of the approximately 50 patients in dose escalation, about 20 had hepatocellular carcinoma, roughly 15 had melanoma, 9 had renal cell carcinoma and 9 had head and neck cancer. A male proportion of 70% to 90% and a mean age of roughly 58 years, ranging from roughly 23 to 80, were recorded for the dose-escalation cohort. Patients were allowed to have had prior anti-PD-1, anti-PD-L1 or anti-CTLA-4 therapy, and 40% to 45% of the dose-escalation patients had been treated with checkpoint inhibitors. Three dose-escalation patients achieved partial responses, one with hepatocellular carcinoma and two with cutaneous melanoma. Peripheral TCRbeta sequencing was intended to test whether TCR sequence diversity was altered and clonal T-cell expansion was caused by ivuxolimab. The paper covers the monotherapy dose-escalation part of the phase I ivuxolimab trial, which included N of about 50 patients.

The trial excluded patients who had a history of autoimmune disease or were on systemic immunosuppression. Peripheral blood for TCR sequencing was collected from all dose cohorts at baseline, on cycle 4 day 1, and on cycle 7 day 1. Samples were obtained from an open-label, multicenter, first-in-human phase I dose-escalation trial of ivuxolimab. Adults with locally advanced or metastatic melanoma, renal cell carcinoma, hepatocellular carcinoma or head and neck squamous cell carcinoma were enrolled in the trial. Before TCR sequencing, CD4+ and CD8+ T cells were separately sorted from peripheral blood. CDR1 and CDR2 were assigned from the germline V gene (reference sequence) as LNHDA and SQIVND. The CDR3, from cysteine to phenylalanine, totals 13 residues. The read is trimmed to its CDR3 DNA, 39 bases read in frame from base 1. Between the V and J ends, shortened by 6 bases and 6 bases respectively, the junction contains 11 bases.

Results the study describes overall, beyond this receptor: Low levels of normalized T-cell clonal expansion were also seen in some patients who did not respond. At doses of 0.1 to 3.0 mg/kg, clonal expansion of both CD4+ and CD8+ T cells in blood was seen between baseline and week 6. Which antigens the clonally expanded peripheral T cells were specific for was not determined. After ivuxolimab, more expanded clones were found on average in CD8+ T cells than in CD4+ T cells. Partial responders in the 0.1-3.0 mg/kg groups had among the lowest normalized peripheral clonal expansion, especially among CD8+ T cells.

To sequence the TCRbeta CDR3 region, genomic DNA was isolated from the sorted cells. TCRbeta CDR3 regions were sequenced using the immunoSEQ Assay. The source is immuneACCESS, and TCRdb retained only in-frame sequences with V and J called. Part of the clones is not carried over; for the studies checked, unresolved V genes explain less than half of this, and the remainder is unexplained. Within this sample are approximately 49,000 clones, with approximately 80% of them counted one time only. The ten largest make up roughly 25% of the sample. The sequence derives from an adult with an advanced solid tumor such as melanoma, head and neck, liver or kidney cancer. This specimen consisted of CD4+ or CD8+ T cells sorted from blood, obtained in a trial of the OX40 agonist ivuxolimab. The chain is assembled from TRBV19 and TRBJ2-2, and possibly TRBD1, on 6 matching bases. The DNA reads TGTGCCAGTAGCCCCTACAGGGCCGGGGAGCTGTTTTTT. This is translated as CASSPYRAGELFF.